Listed below are T cell receptor beta chains from one sample, sequenced in a study of HIV-infected patients and healthy controls. TCRdb passed the 5' RACE reads through MiXCR, listing each CDR3 protein once. The sample yields roughly 70,000 distinct CDR3 sequences, roughly a sixth seen once. The specimen sequenced was CD4+ T cells from blood. The source of these receptors is a human donor in good health. The CDR3 runs from the conserved cysteine through the conserved F or W. The order of the fields is clone size, J gene, V gene, D gene, CDR3 DNA, CDR3 protein. D genes are given only for firm matches. Clone size is given for some rows only: seen once, a few or many times, or a class if the clone is expanded.

abundance: few
j_gene: TRBJ2-7
v_gene: TRBV19
d_gene: .
CDR3nt: TGTGCCAGGAGCAGGCCAAACTTC
CDR3aa: CARSRPNF

abundance: many
j_gene: TRBJ1-2
v_gene: TRBV25-1
d_gene: TRBD1
CDR3nt: TGTGCCAGCAGTGATGAGGGGGCGATCTATGGCTACACCTTC
CDR3aa: CASSDEGAIYGYTF

abundance: many
j_gene: TRBJ1-6
v_gene: TRBV28
d_gene: .
CDR3nt: TGTGCCAGCAGTCCCTCTTGGGGTGCCCTCCACTTT
CDR3aa: CASSPSWGALHF

abundance: many
j_gene: TRBJ2-5
v_gene: TRBV4-2
d_gene: TRBD2
CDR3nt: TGTGCCAGCAGCCCGGGACTAGCGCGGGAGACCCAGTACTTC
CDR3aa: CASSPGLARETQYF

abundance: few
j_gene: TRBJ2-7
v_gene: TRBV27
d_gene: .
CDR3nt: TGTGCCAGCAGTTTAACACCAGGGGGGGACGAGCAGTACTTC
CDR3aa: CASSLTPGGDEQYF

abundance: .
j_gene: TRBJ2-4
v_gene: TRBV6-5
d_gene: .
CDR3nt: TGTGCCAGCACCCCCGACGGCCGCCATATAGCCAAAAACATTCAGTACTTC
CDR3aa: CASTPDGRHIAKNIQYF

abundance: many
j_gene: TRBJ2-1
v_gene: TRBV7-3
d_gene: .
CDR3nt: TGTGCCAGCAGCCCCGCTCTAGCGCGAGCCTACAATGAGCAGTTCTTC
CDR3aa: CASSPALARAYNEQFF

abundance: few
j_gene: TRBJ2-1
v_gene: TRBV12-3/TRBV12-4
d_gene: TRBD2
CDR3nt: TGTGCCAGCAGTTTGGGACTAGCGGGAGTAGGGCAGTTCTTC
CDR3aa: CASSLGLAGVGQFF

abundance: few
j_gene: TRBJ2-3
v_gene: TRBV11-3
d_gene: .
CDR3nt: TGTGCCAGCAGCTTAAACTATCGGGATACGCAGTATTTT
CDR3aa: CASSLNYRDTQYF

abundance: few
j_gene: TRBJ2-1
v_gene: TRBV10-3
d_gene: TRBD1
CDR3nt: TGTGCCATCAGTGGGACAGGCTCCTACAATGAGCAGTTCTTC
CDR3aa: CAISGTGSYNEQFF

abundance: .
j_gene: TRBJ2-7
v_gene: TRBV7-2
d_gene: .
CDR3nt: TGTGCCAGCAGCTTAGGACACCCTGGCTACGAGCAGTACTTC
CDR3aa: CASSLGHPGYEQYF

abundance: .
j_gene: TRBJ1-1
v_gene: TRBV7-9
d_gene: .
CDR3nt: TGTGCCAGCAGCCAACCCCCTTTGAACACTGAAGCTTTCTTT
CDR3aa: CASSQPPLNTEAFF